This T cell receptor beta chain was observed in a study of cytomegalovirus exposure and HLA in healthy donors. Trimming stripped 1 base from V and 2 bases from J, with 11 bases between. Looked up from germline, CDR1 is GTSNPN and CDR2 is SVGIG (reference sequence). The CDR3 sequence is 15 residues long. The PCR used 60 Vbeta and 13 Jbeta primers. Clones were read by immunoSEQ multiplex PCR, and TCRdb kept only the in-frame ones, dropping some. The profile covers approximately 190,000 clones, with around four fifths appearing a single time and around 6.3% taken by the ten largest. The chain links TRBV30 to TRBJ1-4; D possibly corresponds to TRBD1 (5 bases). Input material: PBMCs. This receptor was identified in a woman aged 45-59 years in good health and CMV-seropositive. The CDR3 region has the DNA TGTGCCTGGAGTGGGGGGGTTTCGACTAATGAAAAACTGTTTTTT. The encoded protein is CAWSGGVSTNEKLFF. Full variable domain (remainder filled in from reference TRBV30 and TRBJ1-4): SQTIHQWPATLVQPVGSPLSLECTVEGTSNPNLYWYRQAAGRGLQLLFYSVGIGQISSEVPQNLSASRPQDRQFILSSKKLLLSDSGFYLCAWSGGVSTNEKLFFGSGTQLSVL.